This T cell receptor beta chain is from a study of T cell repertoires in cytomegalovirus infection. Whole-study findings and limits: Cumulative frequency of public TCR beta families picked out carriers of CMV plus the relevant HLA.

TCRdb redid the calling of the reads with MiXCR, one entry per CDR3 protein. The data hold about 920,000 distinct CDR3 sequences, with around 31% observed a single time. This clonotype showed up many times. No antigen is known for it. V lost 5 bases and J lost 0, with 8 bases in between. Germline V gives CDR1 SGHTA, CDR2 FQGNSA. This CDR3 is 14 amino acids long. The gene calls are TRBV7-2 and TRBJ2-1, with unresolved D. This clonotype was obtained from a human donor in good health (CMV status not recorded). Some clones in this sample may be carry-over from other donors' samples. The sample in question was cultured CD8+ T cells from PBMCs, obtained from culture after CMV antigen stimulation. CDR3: CASSPVSSYNEQFF. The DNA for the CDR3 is TGTGCCAGCAGCCCCGTTTCCTCCTACAATGAGCAGTTCTTC.